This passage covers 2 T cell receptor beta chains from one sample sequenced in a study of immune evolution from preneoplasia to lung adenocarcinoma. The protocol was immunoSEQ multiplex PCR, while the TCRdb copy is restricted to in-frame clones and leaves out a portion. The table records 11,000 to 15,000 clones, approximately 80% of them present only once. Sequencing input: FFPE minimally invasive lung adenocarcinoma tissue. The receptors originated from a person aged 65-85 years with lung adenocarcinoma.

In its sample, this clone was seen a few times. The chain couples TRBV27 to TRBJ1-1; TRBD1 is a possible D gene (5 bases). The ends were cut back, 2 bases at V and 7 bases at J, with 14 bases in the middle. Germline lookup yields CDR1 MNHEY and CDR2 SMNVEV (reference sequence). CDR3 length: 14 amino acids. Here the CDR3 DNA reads TGTGCCAGCAGTTTAGCCAGGGCGGCAGGTGAAGCTTTCTTT. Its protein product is CASSLARAAGEAFF.

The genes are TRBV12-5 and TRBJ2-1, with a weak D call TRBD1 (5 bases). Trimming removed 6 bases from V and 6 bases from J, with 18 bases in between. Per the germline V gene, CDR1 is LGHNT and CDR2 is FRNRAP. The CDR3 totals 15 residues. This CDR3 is CASGSSRVSGNEQFF. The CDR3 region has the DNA TGTGCTAGTGGCTCTTCCAGGGTCAGTGGCAATGAGCAGTTCTTC.